Following are 8 T cell receptor beta chains from one sample sequenced in a study of response to subunit inactivated influenza vaccine. Each CDR3 protein is one row after TCRdb ran MiXCR on the RT-PCR reads. This sample has approximately 500,000 distinct CDR3 sequences, with approximately 22% found just once. These data also formed part of another study, on T cells expressing NK-cell markers. As that report states: Template switching by 5'RACE with UMIs generated the TCR beta cDNA.

The sample here was CD4+ T cells sorted from PBMCs, taken approximately 13 days after vaccination. The source of these receptors is a man between 50 and 59 years old who received an inactivated influenza vaccine.

This clonotype has just a few counts. CDR3 nucleotides: TGTGCCAGCATCCCGACAGGGCGAGAGACCCAGTACTTC. Its translation: CASIPTGRETQYF. The chain employs TRBV6-1 and TRBJ2-5, with 7 bases aligning to TRBD1. CDR1 and CDR2 from the germline V gene are MNHNS and SASEGT. The junction had 6 bases not matched to a gene; V was cut back by 7 bases and J by 4 bases. The CDR3 loop spans 13 amino acids.

This chain uses TRBV6-7 with TRBJ2-2; D not certain. TRBV6-7 belongs to the ORF category, with a function that is uncertain. The CDR3 covers 17 residues. The V end lost 6 bases, the J end lost 1 base, and 18 bases lay between the germline ends. The CDR3 loop reads CASSQKQDGENTGELFF. The CDR3 DNA sequence: TGTGCCAGCAGCCAGAAGCAGGACGGAGAGAACACCGGGGAGCTGTTTTTT.

The rearrangement uses TRBV24-1 and TRBJ2-1; D assignment may be TRBD1 or TRBD2 (7 bases each). CDR1 and CDR2 (germline): KGHDR, SFDVKD. Deletions cut 2 bases from V and 7 bases from J, with 17 bases between. The CDR3 sequence is 16 residues long. CDR3 amino acids: CATSDSWGGGGNEQFF. DNA of the CDR3: TGTGCCACCAGTGATTCCTGGGGAGGGGGCGGGAATGAGCAGTTCTTC.

This rearrangement joins TRBV11-2 to TRBJ2-1, with 12 nucleotides matching TRBD2. With 5 bases clipped from V and 1 base from J, the junction kept 3 bases outside the gene matches. This CDR3 region has 16 residues. Germline assignment: CDR1 SGHAT and CDR2 FQNNGV. CDR3 DNA: TGTGCCAGCAGCAGACTAGCGGGAGTATCCTACAATGAGCAGTTCTTC. Translation: CASSRLAGVSYNEQFF.

This clonotype was counted a few times. J is TRBJ2-7 and V is TRBV28; 8 positions match TRBD1. The CDR3 spans 16 residues. The germline V gene has CDR1 MDHEN and CDR2 SYDVKM. Germline trimming cut 6 bases from V and 4 bases from J; bases unmatched to any gene: 14. The CDR3 protein is CASRASRQGNRYEQYF. CDR3 in DNA: TGTGCCAGCAGAGCCTCCAGACAGGGGAATAGGTACGAGCAGTACTTC.

The chain combines TRBV5-1 with TRBJ2-6; no clear D gene. Trimming took 0 bases from V and 2 from J, leaving 9 bases between them. Germline CDR1 SGHRS, CDR2 YFSETQ. CDR3 length equals 16 residues. CDR3 protein: CASSLEVNPGANVLTF. DNA of the CDR3: TGCGCCAGCAGCTTGGAGGTTAACCCTGGGGCCAACGTCCTGACTTTC.

The chain links TRBV29-1 to TRBJ2-5; possibly TRBD2 for D (5 bases). The CDR3 has 12 residues. Looked up from germline, CDR1 is SQVTM and CDR2 is ANQGSEA. V gave up 4 bases and J gave up 7 bases, with 13 bases separating them. CDR3: CSVGPSPGTQYF. In DNA, the CDR3 is TGCAGCGTTGGACCTAGCCCTGGGACCCAGTACTTC.

As to this clonotype: A much more abundant neighbour one base away suggests this may be a read error. The CDR3 sequence is CASRLQGSYTEAFF. As DNA, the CDR3 is TGTGCCAGCAGGTTGCAGGGAAGTTACACTGAAGCTTTCTTT. The V gene is TRBV12-3 or TRBV12-4, the J gene TRBJ1-1, with D possibly TRBD1 on 5 matching bases. Between the trimmed V and J ends, which lost 6 bases and 3 bases, there was a span of 14 bases. The CDR3 runs 14 residues.